This TCR beta chain came from a study of PD-1 blockade in classical Hodgkin lymphoma. All patients relapsed after autologous stem cell transplantation, and brentuximab vedotin exposure varied. Purification of CD4+ T cells from thawed PBMCs was performed via magnetic negative selection. Method: immunoSEQ multiplex PCR; TCRdb's copy keeps in-frame clones and lacks some. The sample lists roughly 7,000 clones; roughly 79% were seen once. V lost 6 bases, J lost 6 bases, and 6 bases stayed unmatched. The germline CDR1 and CDR2 sequences are MGHDK and SYGVNS. The CDR3 sequence is 13 residues long. The clonotype was recovered from a human donor with classical Hodgkin lymphoma. This chain uses TRBV25-1 with TRBJ1-2; 8 positions match TRBD1. Here the sequenced sample was CD4+ T cells from blood, taken at baseline. CDR3 in DNA: TGTGCCAGCAGAAGGGGACAGGATCATGGCTACACCTTC. Translation gives CASRRGQDHGYTF.